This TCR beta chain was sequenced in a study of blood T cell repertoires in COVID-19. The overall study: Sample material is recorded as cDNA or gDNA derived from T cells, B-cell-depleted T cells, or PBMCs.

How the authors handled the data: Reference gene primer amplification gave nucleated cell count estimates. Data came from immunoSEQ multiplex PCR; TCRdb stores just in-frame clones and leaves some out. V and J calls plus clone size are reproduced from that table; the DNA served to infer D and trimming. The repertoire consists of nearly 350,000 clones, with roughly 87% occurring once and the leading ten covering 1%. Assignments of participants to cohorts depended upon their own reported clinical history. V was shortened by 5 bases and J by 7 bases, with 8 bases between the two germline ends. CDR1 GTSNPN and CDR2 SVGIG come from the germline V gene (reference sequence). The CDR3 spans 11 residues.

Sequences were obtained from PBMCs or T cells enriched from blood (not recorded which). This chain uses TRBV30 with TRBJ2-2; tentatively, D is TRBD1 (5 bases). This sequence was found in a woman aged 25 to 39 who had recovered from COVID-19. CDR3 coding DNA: TGTGCCTGGGGACACTTCGGGGAGCTGTTTTTT. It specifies CAWGHFGELFF.